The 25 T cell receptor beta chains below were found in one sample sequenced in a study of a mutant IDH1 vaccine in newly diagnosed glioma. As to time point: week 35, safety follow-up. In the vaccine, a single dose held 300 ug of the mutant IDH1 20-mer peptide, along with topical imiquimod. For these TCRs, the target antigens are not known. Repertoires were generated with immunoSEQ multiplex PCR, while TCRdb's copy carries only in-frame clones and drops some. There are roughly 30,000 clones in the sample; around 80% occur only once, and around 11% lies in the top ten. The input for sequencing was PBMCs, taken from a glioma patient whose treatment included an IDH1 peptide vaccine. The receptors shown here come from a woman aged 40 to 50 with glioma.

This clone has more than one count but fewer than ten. The DNA for the CDR3 is TGTGCCAGTTCCACAGGGTTCTACGAGCAGTACTTC. This sequence encodes CASSTGFYEQYF. The rearrangement links TRBV19 to TRBJ2-7, with D possibly matching TRBD1 (6 bases). Trimming left V 8 bases short and J 3 bases short, with 11 bases between. Germline V gene sequence: CDR1 LNHDA, CDR2 SQIVND (reference sequence). There are 12 residues in the CDR3.

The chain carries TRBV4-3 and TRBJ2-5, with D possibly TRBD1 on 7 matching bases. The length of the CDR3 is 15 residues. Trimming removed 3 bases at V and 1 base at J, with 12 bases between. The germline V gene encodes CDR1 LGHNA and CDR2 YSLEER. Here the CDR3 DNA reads TGCGCCAGCAGCCACGGAGGGACAGCCCAAGAGACCCAGTACTTC. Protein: CASSHGGTAQETQYF.

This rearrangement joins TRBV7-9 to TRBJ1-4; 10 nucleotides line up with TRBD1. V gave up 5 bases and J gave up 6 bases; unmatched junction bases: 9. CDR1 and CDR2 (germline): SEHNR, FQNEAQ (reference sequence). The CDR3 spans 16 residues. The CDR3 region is CASSKKLGQGDEKLFF. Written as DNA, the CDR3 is TGTGCCAGCAGCAAAAAACTTGGACAGGGGGATGAAAAACTGTTTTTT.

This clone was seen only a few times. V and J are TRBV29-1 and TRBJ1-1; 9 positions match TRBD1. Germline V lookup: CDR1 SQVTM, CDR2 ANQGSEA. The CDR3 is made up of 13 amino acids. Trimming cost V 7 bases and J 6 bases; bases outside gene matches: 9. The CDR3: CSAEPQGAAEAFF. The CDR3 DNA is TGCAGCGCCGAACCACAGGGGGCGGCTGAAGCTTTCTTT.

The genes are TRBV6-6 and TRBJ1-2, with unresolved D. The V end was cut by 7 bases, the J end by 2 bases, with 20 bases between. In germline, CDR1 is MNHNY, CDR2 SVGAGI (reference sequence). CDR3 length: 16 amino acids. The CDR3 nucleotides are TGTGCCAGCACCAAAGGACTCCCGGCGGCCAACTATGGCTACACCTTC. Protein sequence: CASTKGLPAANYGYTF.

The CDR3, as DNA: TGTGCCAGCAGGGTCTCTAACAGAGGGGAAGAGACCCAGTACTTC. It is translated as CASRVSNRGEETQYF. The genes are TRBV6-1 and TRBJ2-5; D tentatively fits TRBD1 or TRBD2 (5 bases each). The CDR3 has 15 amino acids. Germline V CDR1 and CDR2: MNHNS, SASEGT. The V end lost 6 bases, the J end lost 3 bases, and 17 bases lay between the germline ends.

The DNA of the CDR3 is TGTGCCAGCAGCTTTACTCCGGGACAGGGTACCGAGCAGTACTTC. The encoded protein is CASSFTPGQGTEQYF. This chain uses TRBV9 with TRBJ2-7; 9 bases match TRBD1. There are 15 residues in the CDR3. Germline V CDR1 and CDR2: SGDLS, YYNGEE. With 4 bases clipped from V and 6 bases from J, the junction kept 11 bases outside the gene matches.

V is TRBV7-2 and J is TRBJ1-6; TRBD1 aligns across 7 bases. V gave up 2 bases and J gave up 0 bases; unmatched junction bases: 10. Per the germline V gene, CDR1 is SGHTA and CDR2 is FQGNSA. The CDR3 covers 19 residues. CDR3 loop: CASSLFGTVASSYNSPLHF. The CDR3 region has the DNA TGTGCCAGCAGCTTATTTGGGACAGTCGCCAGCTCCTATAATTCACCCCTCCACTTT.

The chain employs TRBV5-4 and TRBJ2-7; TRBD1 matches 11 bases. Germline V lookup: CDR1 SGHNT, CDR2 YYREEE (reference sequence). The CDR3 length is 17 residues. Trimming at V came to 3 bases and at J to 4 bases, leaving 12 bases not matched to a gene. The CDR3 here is CASSSGRDRGTRYEQYF. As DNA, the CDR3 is TGTGCCAGCAGCTCTGGCAGGGACAGGGGGACAAGGTACGAGCAGTACTTC.

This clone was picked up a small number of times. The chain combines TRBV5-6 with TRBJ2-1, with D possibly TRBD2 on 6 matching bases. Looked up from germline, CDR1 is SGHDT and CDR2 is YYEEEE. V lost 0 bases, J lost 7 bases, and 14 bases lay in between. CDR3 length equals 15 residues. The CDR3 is CASSLVGAGRNEQFF. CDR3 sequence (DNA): TGTGCCAGCAGCTTGGTTGGTGCAGGGAGGAATGAGCAGTTCTTC.

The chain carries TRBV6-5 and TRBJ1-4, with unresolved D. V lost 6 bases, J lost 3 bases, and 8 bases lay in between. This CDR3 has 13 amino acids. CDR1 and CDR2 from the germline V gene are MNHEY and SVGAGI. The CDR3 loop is CASSPGPNEKLFF. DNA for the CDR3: TGTGCCAGCAGCCCTGGGCCTAATGAAAAACTGTTTTTT.

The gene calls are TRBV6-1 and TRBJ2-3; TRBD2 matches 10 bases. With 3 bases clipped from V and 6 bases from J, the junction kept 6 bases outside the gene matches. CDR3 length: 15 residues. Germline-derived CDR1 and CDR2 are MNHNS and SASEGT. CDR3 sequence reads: CASSESSGGPDTQYF. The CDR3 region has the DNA TGTGCCAGCAGTGAGTCTAGCGGGGGACCTGATACGCAGTATTTT.

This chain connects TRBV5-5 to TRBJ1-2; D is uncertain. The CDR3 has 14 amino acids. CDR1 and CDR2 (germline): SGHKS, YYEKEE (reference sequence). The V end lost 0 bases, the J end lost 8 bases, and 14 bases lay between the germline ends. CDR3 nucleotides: TGTGCCAGCAGCTTGGAAGGGTACCGGTGGGGCTACACCTTC. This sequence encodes CASSLEGYRWGYTF. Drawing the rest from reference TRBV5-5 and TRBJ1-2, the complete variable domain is DAGVTQSPTHLIKTRGQQVTLRCSPISGHKSVSWYQQVLGQGPQFIFQYYEKEERGRGNFPDRFSARQFPNYSSELNVNALLLGDSALYLCASSLEGYRWGYTFGSGTRLTVV.

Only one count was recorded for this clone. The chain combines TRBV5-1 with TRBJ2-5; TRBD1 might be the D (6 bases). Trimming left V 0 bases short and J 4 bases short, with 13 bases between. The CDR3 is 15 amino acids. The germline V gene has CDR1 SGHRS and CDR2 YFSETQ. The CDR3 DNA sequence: TGCGCCAGCAGCTTGGAGAACAGGGCAACAGAGACCCAGTACTTC. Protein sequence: CASSLENRATETQYF.

CDR3: CASSLLTGGNNQPQHF. The CDR3 region has the DNA TGTGCCAGCAGTTTACTGACAGGGGGCAACAATCAGCCCCAGCATTTT. The chain couples TRBV27 to TRBJ1-5, with 10 positions matching TRBD1. V dropped 2 bases and J dropped 3; count of bases not matched to a gene: 4. CDR1 and CDR2 (germline): MNHEY, SMNVEV (reference sequence). The CDR3 is 16 residues long.

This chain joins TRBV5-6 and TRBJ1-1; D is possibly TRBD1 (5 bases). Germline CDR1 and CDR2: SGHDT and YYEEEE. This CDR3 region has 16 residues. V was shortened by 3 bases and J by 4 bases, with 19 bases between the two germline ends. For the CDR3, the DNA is TGTGCCAGCAGCTCCCGGACAAGAAGGGTTGGCACTGAAGCTTTCTTT. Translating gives CASSSRTRRVGTEAFF. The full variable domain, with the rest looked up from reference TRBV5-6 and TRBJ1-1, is DAGVTQSPTHLIKTRGQQVTLRCSPKSGHDTVSWYQQALGQGPQFIFQYYEEEERQRGNFPDRFSGHQFPNYSSELNVNALLLGDSALYLCASSSRTRRVGTEAFFGQGTRLTVV.

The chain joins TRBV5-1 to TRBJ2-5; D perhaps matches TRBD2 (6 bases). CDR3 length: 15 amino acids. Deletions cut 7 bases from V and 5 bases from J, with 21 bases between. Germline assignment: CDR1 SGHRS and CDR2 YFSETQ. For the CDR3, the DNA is TGCGCCAGCTCAATATCTGGGACTGGCCTGGAGACCCAGTACTTC. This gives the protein CASSISGTGLETQYF.

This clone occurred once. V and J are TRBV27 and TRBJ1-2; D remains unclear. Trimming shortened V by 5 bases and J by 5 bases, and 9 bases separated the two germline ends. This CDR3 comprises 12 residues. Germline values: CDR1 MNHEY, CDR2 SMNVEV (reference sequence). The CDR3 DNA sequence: TGTGCCAGCAGTGACGGACTATATGGCTACACCTTC. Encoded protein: CASSDGLYGYTF.

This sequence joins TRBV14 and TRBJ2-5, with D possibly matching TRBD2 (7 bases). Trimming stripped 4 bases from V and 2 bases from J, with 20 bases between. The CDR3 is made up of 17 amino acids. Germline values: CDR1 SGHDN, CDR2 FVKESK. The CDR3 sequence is CASSPWRGGGGQETQYF. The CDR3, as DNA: TGTGCCAGCAGCCCCTGGAGGGGCGGGGGCGGACAAGAGACCCAGTACTTC.

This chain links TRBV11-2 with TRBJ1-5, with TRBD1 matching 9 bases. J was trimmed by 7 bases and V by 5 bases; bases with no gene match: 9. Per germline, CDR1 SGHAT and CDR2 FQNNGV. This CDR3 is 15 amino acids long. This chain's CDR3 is CASSPGQGLRQPQHF. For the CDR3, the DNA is TGTGCCAGCAGCCCGGGACAGGGCTTAAGGCAGCCCCAGCATTTT.

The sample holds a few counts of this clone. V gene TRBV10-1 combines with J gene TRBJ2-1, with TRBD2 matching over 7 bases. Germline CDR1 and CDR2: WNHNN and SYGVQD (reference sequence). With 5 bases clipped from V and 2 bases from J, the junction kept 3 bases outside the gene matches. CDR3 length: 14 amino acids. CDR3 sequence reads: CASSRAGAYNEQFF. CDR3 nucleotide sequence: TGCGCCAGCAGTAGGGCGGGGGCCTACAATGAGCAGTTCTTC.

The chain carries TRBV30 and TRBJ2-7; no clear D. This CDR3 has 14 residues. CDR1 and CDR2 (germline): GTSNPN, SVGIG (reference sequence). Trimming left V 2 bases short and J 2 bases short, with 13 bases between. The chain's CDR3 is CAWSRGRVTYEQYF. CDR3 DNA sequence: TGTGCCTGGAGTCGTGGACGGGTGACCTACGAGCAGTACTTC. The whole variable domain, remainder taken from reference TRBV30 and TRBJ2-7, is SQTIHQWPATLVQPVGSPLSLECTVEGTSNPNLYWYRQAAGRGLQLLFYSVGIGQISSEVPQNLSASRPQDRQFILSSKKLLLSDSGFYLCAWSRGRVTYEQYFGPGTRLTVT.

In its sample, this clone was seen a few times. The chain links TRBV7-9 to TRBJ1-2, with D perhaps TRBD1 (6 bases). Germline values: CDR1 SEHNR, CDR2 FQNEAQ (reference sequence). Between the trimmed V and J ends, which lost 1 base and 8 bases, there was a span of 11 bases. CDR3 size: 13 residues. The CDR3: CASSLESRGGYTF. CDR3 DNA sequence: TGTGCCAGCAGCTTAGAAAGCAGGGGCGGCTACACCTTC.

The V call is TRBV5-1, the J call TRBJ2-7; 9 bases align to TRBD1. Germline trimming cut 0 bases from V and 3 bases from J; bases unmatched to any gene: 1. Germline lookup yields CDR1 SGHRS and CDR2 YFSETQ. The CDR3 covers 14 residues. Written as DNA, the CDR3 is TGCGCCAGCAGCTTGGAGGGACAGGGCTACGAGCAGTACTTC. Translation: CASSLEGQGYEQYF.

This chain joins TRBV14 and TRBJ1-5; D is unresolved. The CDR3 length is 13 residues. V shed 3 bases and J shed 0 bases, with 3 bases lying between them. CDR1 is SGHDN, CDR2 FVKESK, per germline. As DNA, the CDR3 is TGTGCCAGCAGCCAGTATAGCAATCAGCCCCAGCATTTT. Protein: CASSQYSNQPQHF.